Shown below are 16 T cell receptor beta chains from a single sample sequenced in a study of blood T cell repertoires in COVID-19. Sequencing was performed with immunoSEQ multiplex PCR; in TCRdb, only in-frame clones are kept and a portion is missing. The table has 200,000 to 250,000 clones, roughly 80% seen once; the top ten hold approximately 18%. The source material was peripheral blood. These receptors were collected from a woman of 80 years or more with active or convalescent COVID-19.

The CDR3 coding sequence is TGTGCCAGCAGCTTGAATGGCGGGATCTATGGCTACACCTTC. Translation: CASSLNGGIYGYTF. This chain links TRBV5-4 with TRBJ1-2; no reliable D call. CDR1 and CDR2 (germline): SGHNT, YYREEE (reference sequence). CDR3 size: 14 residues. The V gene lost 1 base and the J gene lost 4 bases, with 11 bases spanning the gap.

V and J are TRBV18 and TRBJ2-2; D not resolved. The V gene's germline CDR1 is KGHSH and CDR2 LQKENI. Deletions cut 0 bases from V and 1 base from J, with 9 bases between. The CDR3 spans 16 residues. The CDR3 DNA sequence: TGTGCCAGCTCACCACCTCCTCCGGGGAACACCGGGGAGCTGTTTTTT. It codes for CASSPPPPGNTGELFF.

This clone was detected a few times. The chain links TRBV5-1 to TRBJ2-2; 7 nucleotides line up with TRBD1. Trimming took 0 bases from V and 2 from J; bases not matched to a gene: 4. CDR3 length: 16 amino acids. In germline, CDR1 is SGHRS, CDR2 YFSETQ. CDR3 protein: CASSLAGTDNTGELFF. For the CDR3, the DNA is TGCGCCAGCAGCTTGGCCGGGACAGATAACACCGGGGAGCTGTTTTTT. The entire variable domain, with the rest obtained from reference TRBV5-1 and TRBJ2-2, is as follows: KAGVTQTPRYLIKTRGQQVTLSCSPISGHRSVSWYQQTPGQGLQFLFEYFSETQRNKGNFPGRFSGRQFSNSRSEMNVSTLELGDSALYLCASSLAGTDNTGELFFGEGSRLTVL.

This clone has only a few counts. The chain has TRBV7-2 and TRBJ2-1; 7 nucleotides line up with TRBD2. Per the germline V gene, CDR1 is SGHTA and CDR2 is FQGNSA. V lost 1 base, J lost 1 base, and 7 bases stayed unmatched. The CDR3 loop spans 17 amino acids. DNA for the CDR3: TGTGCCAGCAGCTTAGATATTCGTAGCGGGTCCTACAATGAGCAGTTCTTC. Translating gives CASSLDIRSGSYNEQFF.

The chain employs TRBV9 and TRBJ2-2, with D perhaps TRBD2 (6 bases). The CDR3 runs 15 residues. The ends were cut back, 2 bases at V and 3 bases at J, with 11 bases in the middle. Germline assignment: CDR1 SGDLS and CDR2 YYNGEE. The CDR3 spells CASSVGTGHTGELFF. The CDR3 bases are TGTGCCAGCAGCGTCGGGACTGGACACACCGGGGAGCTGTTTTTT.

This clone appeared once. The rearrangement joins TRBV6-4 to TRBJ2-6; weak D call: TRBD2 (6 bases). V shed 4 bases and J shed 4 bases, with 11 bases lying between them. CDR1 MRHNA and CDR2 SNTAGT come from the germline V gene. The CDR3 consists of 15 residues. This CDR3 is CASSVGGSGANVLTF. The CDR3 coding sequence is TGTGCCAGCAGTGTAGGAGGGTCCGGGGCCAACGTCCTGACTTTC.

The chain joins TRBV2 to TRBJ1-4; TRBD1 matches 8 bases. The CDR3 covers 15 residues. J lost 8 bases, V lost 3 bases, and 8 bases had no gene match. The germline V gene has CDR1 SNHLY and CDR2 FYNNEI. The CDR3 DNA follows: TGTGCCAGCAGTGACCCGGGACAGGTTGACGAAAAACTGTTTTTT. It translates to CASSDPGQVDEKLFF.

The genes are TRBV10-3 and TRBJ1-4, with 9 bases identical to TRBD1. The CDR3 sequence is 16 residues long. V was pared by 6 bases and J by 4 bases, with 9 bases of the junction left unmatched. Germline assignment: CDR1 ENHRY and CDR2 SYGVKD. CDR3 coding DNA: TGTGCCATCAGCCCGGGACAGGGTGGAGGTAATGAAAAACTGTTTTTT. Translated: CAISPGQGGGNEKLFF.

This chain joins TRBV11-2 and TRBJ2-7, with D uncertain. Germline V CDR1 and CDR2: SGHAT, FQNNGV. The CDR3 has 14 amino acids. V was shortened by 0 bases and J by 0 bases, with 6 bases between the two germline ends. CDR3 nucleotides: TGTGCCAGCAGCTTAGAACAGCTCTCCTACGAGCAGTACTTC. Amino acids: CASSLEQLSYEQYF.

This chain links TRBV28 with TRBJ2-3, with D tentatively TRBD1 (5 bases). Germline lookup yields CDR1 MDHEN and CDR2 SYDVKM. V was pared by 5 bases and J by 6 bases, with 9 bases between. The CDR3 loop spans 12 amino acids. DNA of the CDR3: TGTGCCAGCAGTGCACAGGTTGATACGCAGTATTTT. Protein product: CASSAQVDTQYF.

The chain recombines TRBV28 with TRBJ1-4; D unclear. Between the trimmed V and J ends, which lost 6 bases and 7 bases, there was a span of 9 bases. The germline V gene encodes CDR1 MDHEN and CDR2 SYDVKM. The CDR3 length is 12 residues. The DNA for the CDR3 is TGTGCCAGCAGCCCCTTGAGTGAAAAACTGTTTTTT. This codes for CASSPLSEKLFF.

V is TRBV6-5 and J is TRBJ1-4, with a weak D call TRBD1 (6 bases). The CDR3 contains 13 residues. The germline V and J ends were trimmed by 6 bases and 7 bases, with 12 bases remaining between them. Germline assignment: CDR1 MNHEY and CDR2 SVGAGI. The DNA of the CDR3 is TGTGCCAGCAGCCAAGGGACAACTGAAAAACTGTTTTTT. It specifies CASSQGTTEKLFF.

The chain couples TRBV19 to TRBJ2-6, with D perhaps matching TRBD1 (5 bases). The CDR3 covers 16 residues. The V end lost 3 bases, the J end lost 2 bases, and 11 bases lay between the germline ends. Germline loops: CDR1 LNHDA, CDR2 SQIVND (reference sequence). DNA of the CDR3: TGTGCCAGTAGTATTCCAGGGTCAACTGGGGCCAACGTCCTGACTTTC. Translated: CASSIPGSTGANVLTF. Using reference TRBV19 and TRBJ2-6 for the parts outside the CDR3, the full variable domain is DGGITQSPKYLFRKEGQNVTLSCEQNLNHDAMYWYRQDPGQGLRLIYYSQIVNDFQKGDIAEGYSVSREKKESFPLTVTSAQKNPTAFYLCASSIPGSTGANVLTFGAGSRLTVL.

J is TRBJ1-2 and V is TRBV2; no clear D. CDR1 SNHLY and CDR2 FYNNEI come from the germline V gene. V was trimmed by 7 bases and J by 1 base, leaving 10 bases between them. The CDR3 has 13 amino acids. This chain's CDR3 is CASTRTLNYGYTF. The CDR3 region has the DNA TGTGCCAGCACGCGAACCCTTAACTATGGCTACACCTTC. The full variable domain, in which reference TRBV2 and TRBJ1-2 provide the parts outside the CDR3, is EPEVTQTPSHQVTQMGQEVILRCVPISNHLYFYWYRQILGQKVEFLVSFYNNEISEKSEIFDDQFSVERPDGSNFTLKIRSTKLEDSAMYFCASTRTLNYGYTFGSGTRLTVV.

This sequence joins TRBV6-6 and TRBJ2-7; 9 nucleotides align to TRBD2. The CDR3 covers 15 residues. Germline V gene data show CDR1 as MNHNY and CDR2 as SVGAGI (reference sequence). The V segment lost 5 bases and the J segment 6 bases; nucleotides outside the gene matches: 11. The CDR3 protein is CASSRPGTSSFEQYF. For the CDR3, the DNA is TGTGCCAGCAGTCGCCCCGGGACTAGCTCTTTCGAGCAGTACTTC.

The V call is TRBV30, the J call TRBJ2-3; 9 bases map to TRBD1. With 5 bases clipped from V and 0 bases from J, the junction kept 3 bases outside the gene matches. From germline, CDR1 is GTSNPN and CDR2 SVGIG (reference sequence). This CDR3 region has 14 residues. The CDR3 DNA reads TGTGCCTGGCTCGGACAGGGGAGCACAGATACGCAGTATTTT. Protein: CAWLGQGSTDTQYF.